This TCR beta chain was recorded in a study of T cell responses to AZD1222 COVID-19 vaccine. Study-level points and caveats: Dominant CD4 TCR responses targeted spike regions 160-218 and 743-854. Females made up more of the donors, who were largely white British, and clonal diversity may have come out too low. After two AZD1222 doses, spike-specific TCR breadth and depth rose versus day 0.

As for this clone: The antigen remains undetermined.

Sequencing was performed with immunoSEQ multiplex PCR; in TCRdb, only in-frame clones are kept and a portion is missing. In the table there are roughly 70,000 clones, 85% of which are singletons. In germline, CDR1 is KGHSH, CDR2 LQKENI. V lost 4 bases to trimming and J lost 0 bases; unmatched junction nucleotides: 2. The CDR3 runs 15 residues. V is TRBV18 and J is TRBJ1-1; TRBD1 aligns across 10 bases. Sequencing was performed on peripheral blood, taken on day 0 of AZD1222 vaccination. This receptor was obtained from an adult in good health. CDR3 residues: CASSRQGAVNTEAFF. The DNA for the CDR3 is TGTGCCAGCTCACGACAGGGGGCCGTGAACACTGAAGCTTTCTTT.